This T cell receptor beta chain was observed in a study of blood T cell repertoires in COVID-19 (dated by TCRdb to 2019 to 2021). Background for the entire study: Samples from collaborators originated in the United States, Italy and Spain and spanned both the acute and convalescent phases of COVID-19. The material from the prospective study consisted of cDNA or gDNA derived from T cells, B-cell-depleted T cells, or PBMCs. The dataset comprised deeply sampled blood TCRbeta repertoires from subjects exposed to, actively infected with, or recovered from COVID-19. The repertoires were released in a freely available public database intended as a resource for research on the immune response to SARS-CoV-2. Samples came from the ongoing ImmuneRACE study (first 160 participants) plus 1,254 subjects from 6 global collaborators. The sample metadata nearly always contained a de-identified subject ID, COVID-19 status, age in years and sex. Where available, HLA class I and class II types were obtained from metadata supplied by the sample provider rather than from assay-based typing. Beyond this particular receptor, the publication reports: Clinical and demographic metadata were provided uncurated, with the amount varying by source and participant.

Enrolling through a virtual design, the prospective study's participants ranged in age from roughly 18 to 95 years and lived across roughly 23 United States geographic areas. In the prospective study, cohorts were assigned on the basis of participant-reported clinical history obtained from a screening survey and a study questionnaire. For ImmuneRACE Cohort 3, a participant was defined as recovered based on two consecutive negative NP/OP PCR tests, clearance by a healthcare professional, or resolution of symptoms. In the prospective study, whole blood, serum and a nasopharyngeal or oropharyngeal swab were collected from each participant by mobile phlebotomists. Additional blood draws and questionnaires over a 2-month period could optionally be provided by prospective study participants. Before DNA extraction, prospective study blood samples were shipped either frozen or at room temperature. CDR1 and CDR2 (SGHRS, YFSETQ) derive from the germline V gene. Germline trimming: 0 bases from V, 10 bases from J; junction bases outside gene matches: 2. The CDR3, cysteine through phenylalanine, is 14 amino acids long. Only the CDR3 region is kept as DNA, spanning 42 bases read in frame from base 1.

TCRbeta CDR3 regions were amplified from genomic DNA using the immunoSEQ Assay, a bias-controlled multiplex PCR. Turning to the authors' computational methods: The number of nucleated cells in each sample was estimated from the amplification of reference gene primers within the assay. To quantify the absolute abundance of each unique TCRbeta CDR3 rearrangement, sequence reads were collapsed and filtered. Productive Simpson clonality was computed per sample as the square root of Simpson's diversity index over productive rearrangements. TCRdb's version of the immuneACCESS table is confined to in-frame rearrangements and falls short of the full clone set. An unresolved V gene accounts for under half of the shortfall where checked; the remainder is of unknown origin. The V and J calls and clone size come from that table; D and trimming were worked out from the DNA. In all, the sample holds some 390,000 clones, and over 75% of those were seen once. The ten biggest clones cover 1.1% of the sample.

Details on this clone: Its specific antigen is unknown. Base quality data are lacking; no much larger clone is found one base away.

The sequence derives from a man aged 30 to 39 who had recovered from COVID-19. Sequences were obtained from PBMCs or T cells enriched from blood (not recorded which). The rearrangement combines TRBV5-1 with TRBJ1-6; TRBD1 lines up with 9 middle nucleotides. The DNA is as follows: TGCGCCAGCAGCTTGGGACAGGGGGACTCACCCCTCCACTTT. The encoded protein is CASSLGQGDSPLHF. Reference TRBV5-1 and TRBJ1-6 proteins supply the regions before and after the CDR3; the full variable domain is: KAGVTQTPRYLIKTRGQQVTLSCSPISGHRSVSWYQQTPGQGLQFLFEYFSETQRNKGNFPGRFSGRQFSNSRSEMNVSTLELGDSALYLCASSLGQGDSPLHFGNGTRLTVT.